The present TCR beta chain was sequenced within a study of blood T cell repertoires in COVID-19. Study-wide background: Acute and convalescent COVID-19 specimens originated in the United States, Italy and Spain.

Germline V gene lookup returns CDR1 GTSNPN and CDR2 SVGIG (reference sequence). Trimming took 1 base from V and 3 from J, leaving 13 bases between them. The CDR3 has 15 residues. As processed by the authors: How many nucleated cells were present was estimated from reference gene primer amplification. The protocol was immunoSEQ multiplex PCR, while the TCRdb copy is restricted to in-frame clones and leaves out a portion. For V, J and clone size, that table is used; D and trimming come from the DNA. The table includes fewer than 300,000 clones, about 70% detected once. The sequence derives from a woman older than 75 with acute or convalescent COVID-19. The rearrangement uses TRBV30 and TRBJ1-5; a weak D match, TRBD1 (5 bases). The sample taken for sequencing was peripheral blood. CDR3 region: CAWSAGYVNNQPQHF. CDR3 nucleotides: TGTGCCTGGAGTGCAGGGTACGTGAACAATCAGCCCCAGCATTTT.